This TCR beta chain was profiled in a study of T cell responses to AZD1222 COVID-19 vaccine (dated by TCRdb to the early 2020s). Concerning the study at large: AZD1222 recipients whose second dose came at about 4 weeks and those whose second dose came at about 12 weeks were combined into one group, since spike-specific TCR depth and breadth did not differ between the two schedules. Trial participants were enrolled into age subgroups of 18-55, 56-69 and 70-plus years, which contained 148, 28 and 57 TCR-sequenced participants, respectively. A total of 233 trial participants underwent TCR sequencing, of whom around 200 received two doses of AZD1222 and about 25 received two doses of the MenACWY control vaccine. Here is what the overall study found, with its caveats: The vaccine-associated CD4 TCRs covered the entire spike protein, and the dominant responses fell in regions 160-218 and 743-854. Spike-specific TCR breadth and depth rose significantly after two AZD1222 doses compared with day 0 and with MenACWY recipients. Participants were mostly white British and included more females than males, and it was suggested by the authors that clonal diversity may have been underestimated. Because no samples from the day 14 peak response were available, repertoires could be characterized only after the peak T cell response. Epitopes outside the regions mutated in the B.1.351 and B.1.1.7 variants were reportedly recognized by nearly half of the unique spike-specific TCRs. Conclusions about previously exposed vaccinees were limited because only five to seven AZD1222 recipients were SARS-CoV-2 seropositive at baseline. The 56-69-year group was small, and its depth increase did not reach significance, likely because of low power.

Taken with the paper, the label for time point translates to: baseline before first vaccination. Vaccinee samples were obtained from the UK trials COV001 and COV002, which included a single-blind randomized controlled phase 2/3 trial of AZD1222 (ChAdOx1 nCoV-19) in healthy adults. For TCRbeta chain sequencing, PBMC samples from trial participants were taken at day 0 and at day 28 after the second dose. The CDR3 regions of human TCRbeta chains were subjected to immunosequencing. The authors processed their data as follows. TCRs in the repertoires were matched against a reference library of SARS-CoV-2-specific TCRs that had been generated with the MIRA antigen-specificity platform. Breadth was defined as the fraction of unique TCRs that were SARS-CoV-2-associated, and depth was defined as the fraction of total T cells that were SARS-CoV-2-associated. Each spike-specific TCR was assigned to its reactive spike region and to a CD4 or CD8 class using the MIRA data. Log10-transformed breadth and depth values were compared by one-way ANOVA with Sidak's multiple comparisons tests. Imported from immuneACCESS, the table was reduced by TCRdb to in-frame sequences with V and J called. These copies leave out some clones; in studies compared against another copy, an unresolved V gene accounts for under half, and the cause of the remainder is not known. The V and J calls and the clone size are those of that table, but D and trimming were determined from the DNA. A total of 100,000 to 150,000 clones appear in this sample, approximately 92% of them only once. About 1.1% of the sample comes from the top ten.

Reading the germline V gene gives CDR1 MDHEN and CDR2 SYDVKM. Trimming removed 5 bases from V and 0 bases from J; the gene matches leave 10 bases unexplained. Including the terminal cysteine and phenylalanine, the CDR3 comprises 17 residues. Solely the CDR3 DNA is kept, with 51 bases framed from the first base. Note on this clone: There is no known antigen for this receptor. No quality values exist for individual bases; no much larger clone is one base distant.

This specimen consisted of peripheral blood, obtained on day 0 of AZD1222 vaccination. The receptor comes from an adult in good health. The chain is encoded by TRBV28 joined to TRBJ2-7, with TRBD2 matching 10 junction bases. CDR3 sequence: CASSALAGEPPSYEQYF. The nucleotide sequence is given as TGTGCCAGCAGTGCGCTAGCGGGAGAACCCCCCTCCTACGAGCAGTACTTC.